These 18 T cell receptor beta chains were sequenced from one sample in a study of OX40 agonist ivuxolimab in advanced cancers. TCRdb keeps only in-frame clones here, not all; method: immunoSEQ multiplex PCR. Of approximately 57,000 clones listed, roughly 77% are singletons. The sample consisted of CD4+ or CD8+ T cells sorted from blood, taken in a trial of the OX40 agonist ivuxolimab. The receptors come from an adult with an advanced solid tumor such as melanoma, head and neck, liver or kidney cancer.

The CDR3 loop reads CASSLRQGDTEAFF. The CDR3 DNA sequence: TGTGCCAGCTCACTAAGACAGGGGGACACTGAAGCTTTCTTT. The chain carries TRBV18 and TRBJ1-1, with 9 bases matching TRBD1. In germline, CDR1 is KGHSH, CDR2 LQKENI. J gave up 3 bases and V 4 bases, and 3 bases lay outside the gene matches. This CDR3 comprises 14 residues.

The CDR3 here is CASSTRQGNQPQHF. The CDR3 nucleotides are TGTGCCAGCAGTACACGACAGGGGAATCAGCCCCAGCATTTT. The chain joins TRBV6-1 to TRBJ1-5; 8 bases match TRBD1. The CDR3 runs 14 residues. Looked up from germline, CDR1 is MNHNS and CDR2 is SASEGT. V lost 5 bases and J lost 4; bases outside the gene matches: 4.

This chain connects TRBV9 to TRBJ2-2, with D hard to call. The CDR3 extends over 14 amino acids. Germline V CDR1 and CDR2: SGDLS, YYNGEE. Trimming stripped 1 base from V and 3 bases from J, with 7 bases between. The CDR3 region has the DNA TGTGCCAGCAGCGTATCCCCCGACACCGGGGAGCTGTTTTTT. This encodes CASSVSPDTGELFF.

The rearrangement links TRBV11-2 to TRBJ2-7; TRBD1 agrees at 9 bases. Germline V gene data show CDR1 as SGHAT and CDR2 as FQNNGV. The junction had 8 bases not matched to a gene; V was cut back by 3 bases and J by 5 bases. This CDR3 comprises 15 residues. CDR3 residues: CASSLRTGGQDEQYF. The CDR3 DNA reads TGTGCCAGCAGCTTGAGAACAGGGGGCCAAGACGAGCAGTACTTC.

This clone was detected a few times. The chain combines TRBV7-8 with TRBJ2-5; D is ambiguous. V lost 5 bases to trimming and J lost 4 bases, with 20 bases between them. The CDR3 loop spans 16 amino acids. Germline CDR1 reads SGHVS; CDR2 reads FQNEAQ. Written as DNA, the CDR3 is TGTGCCAGCAGCCCTAGGACCCGAAGACGCGGAGAGACCCAGTACTTC. Translation gives CASSPRTRRRGETQYF.

The chain is built from TRBV4-1 and TRBJ2-7, with TRBD1 identical over 8 bases. CDR1 is MGHRA and CDR2 is YSYEKL in the germline V gene. This CDR3 has 15 amino acids. The V gene end was trimmed by 6 bases and the J gene end by 4 bases; junction bases not matched to a gene: 11. As DNA, the CDR3 is TGCGCCAGCAGTCTAGGGCCAGGGGGCATGTACGAGCAGTACTTC. It yields the protein CASSLGPGGMYEQYF.

The rearrangement joins TRBV2 to TRBJ1-6, with unresolved D. The CDR3 loop spans 14 amino acids. CDR1 is SNHLY, CDR2 FYNNEI, per germline. The CDR3 protein is CAAGNWTYNSPLHF. For the CDR3, the DNA is TGTGCAGCCGGGAACTGGACCTATAATTCACCCCTCCACTTT.

The chain joins TRBV12-5 to TRBJ2-2, with D possibly TRBD2 on 6 matching bases. V lost 4 bases, J lost 7 bases, and 7 bases lay in between. The CDR3 is made up of 12 amino acids. The germline V gene has CDR1 LGHNT and CDR2 FRNRAP. In DNA form, the CDR3 reads TGTGCTAGTGGTTGGGGGGACGGGGAGCTGTTTTTT. Translating gives CASGWGDGELFF.

The chain carries TRBV7-9 and TRBJ2-3; 7 nucleotides line up with TRBD2. Trimming at V came to 2 bases and at J to 8 bases, leaving 7 bases not matched to a gene. The germline V gene has CDR1 SEHNR and CDR2 FQNEAQ (reference sequence). CDR3 length: 14 amino acids. For the CDR3, the DNA is TGTGCCAGCAGCTTAAGCGGGGAAGGGGTTACGCAGTATTTT. As protein: CASSLSGEGVTQYF.

This chain links TRBV13 with TRBJ1-3; D remains unclear. The length of the CDR3 is 16 residues. Looked up from germline, CDR1 is PRHDT and CDR2 is FYEKMQ (reference sequence). Trimming pared 5 bases from V and 0 bases from J, leaving 14 bases between. CDR3 residues: CASSPRPAFSGNTIYF. The DNA of the CDR3 is TGTGCCAGCAGCCCCCGCCCGGCCTTCTCTGGAAACACCATATATTTT.

This sequence joins TRBV5-1 and TRBJ1-1; tentative D call: TRBD1 (5 bases). Per germline, CDR1 SGHRS and CDR2 YFSETQ. This CDR3 contains 18 residues. V was shortened by 0 bases and J by 4 bases, with 22 bases between the two germline ends. CDR3 DNA sequence: TGCGCCAGCAGCTTGGAACCACCAAGCCAGGTTGGGGGCACTGAAGCTTTCTTT. As protein: CASSLEPPSQVGGTEAFF.

The rearrangement joins TRBV2 to TRBJ2-5, with D perhaps given as TRBD1 or TRBD2 (5 bases each). Germline CDR1 reads SNHLY; CDR2 reads FYNNEI. Trimming pared 7 bases from V and 2 bases from J, leaving 20 bases between. The CDR3 contains 16 residues. CDR3 amino acids: CASNRDQHRDQETQYF. The CDR3 bases are TGTGCCAGCAATAGGGACCAGCACCGCGATCAAGAGACCCAGTACTTC.

This chain uses TRBV7-7 with TRBJ2-2; TRBD1 agrees at 7 bases. Trimming removed 5 bases from V and 8 bases from J; junction bases left unmatched: 5. The CDR3 runs to 13 residues. Germline V gene sequence: CDR1 SSHAT, CDR2 FNYEAQ (reference sequence). The DNA of the CDR3 is TGTGCCAGCAGCCCGCAGGGGGTGGGGGAGCTGTTTTTT. It translates to CASSPQGVGELFF.

This clone was picked up one time. V and J are TRBV21-1 and TRBJ1-1. TRBV21-1 counts as a pseudogene. The CDR3 totals 15 residues. As DNA, the CDR3 is TGTGCCAGCAGCAAAGTTGAGGGCCTTGACACTGAAGCTTTCTTT. It codes for CASSKVEGLDTEAFF.

The chain uses TRBV19 and TRBJ1-1; tentatively, D is TRBD1 (6 bases). This CDR3 contains 13 residues. V lost 6 bases and J 1 base, leaving 9 bases between the germline ends. Germline V gives CDR1 LNHDA, CDR2 SQIVND (reference sequence). Here the CDR3 reads CASRPQGNTEAFF. The CDR3 DNA follows: TGTGCCAGTAGGCCACAGGGGAACACTGAAGCTTTCTTT.

This chain connects TRBV11-2 to TRBJ2-5; D uncertain. Germline V gene data show CDR1 as SGHAT and CDR2 as FQNNGV. The CDR3 contains 14 residues. Trimming shortened V by 5 bases and J by 0 bases, and 10 bases separated the two germline ends. As DNA, the CDR3 is TGTGCCAGCAGCCCCTTGGGCTACCAAGAGACCCAGTACTTC. Residues: CASSPLGYQETQYF.

The chain combines TRBV11-2 with TRBJ2-3, with 11 bases matching TRBD1. The length of the CDR3 is 16 residues. CDR1 SGHAT and CDR2 FQNNGV come from the germline V gene. Unmatched junction bases numbered 11, after V lost 3 bases and J lost 9 bases. The CDR3 loop reads CASSLLRTGGAGTQYF. CDR3 coding DNA: TGTGCCAGCAGCTTGCTGAGGACAGGGGGCGCGGGGACGCAGTATTTT.

V and J are TRBV2 and TRBJ2-7; TRBD1 matches at 8 bases. Looked up from germline, CDR1 is SNHLY and CDR2 is FYNNEI. V dropped 6 bases and J dropped 2; count of bases not matched to a gene: 6. The length of the CDR3 is 14 residues. The CDR3 spells CASRSRQGTYEQYF. The CDR3 nucleotides are TGTGCCAGCAGATCGAGACAGGGGACCTACGAGCAGTACTTC.